One sample yielded the 21 T cell receptor beta chains listed below, sequenced in a study of massively parallel sequencing of T cell beta chains. Each CDR3 protein is one row after TCRdb ran MiXCR on the 5' RACE reads. The sample yields over 3,500 distinct CDR3 sequences, around 38% seen once. Specimen: commercial RNA from peripheral blood pooled from many donors. The source of these receptors is a pool of human donors in good health; the sample was commercial RNA pooled from many donors.

The chain combines TRBV14 with TRBJ1-1, with D possibly being TRBD1 (6 bases). Trimming shortened V by 1 base and J by 5 bases, and 14 bases separated the two germline ends. Germline CDR1 is SGHDN and CDR2 is FVKESK. CDR3 length: 15 amino acids. The CDR3 loop is CASSQGGRRGTEAFF. In DNA, the CDR3 is TGTGCCAGCAGCCAAGGCGGCAGGAGGGGGACTGAAGCTTTCTTT. Based on the CDR3 plus reference TRBV14 and TRBJ1-1, the full variable domain is EAGVTQFPSHSVIEKGQTVTLRCDPISGHDNLYWYRRVMGKEIKFLLHFVKESKQDESGMPNNRFLAERTGGTYSTLKVQPAELEDSGVYFCASSQGGRRGTEAFFGQGTRLTVV.

V is TRBV4-1 and J is TRBJ1-6; D remains ambiguous. The CDR3 has 15 amino acids. CDR1 is MGHRA and CDR2 is YSYEKL in the germline V gene. The ends were cut back, 2 bases at V and 11 bases at J, with 16 bases in the middle. CDR3 coding DNA: TGCGCCAGCAGCCAATTTGTCGCTAGAGATACACCCCTCCACTTT. As protein: CASSQFVARDTPLHF.

The chain carries TRBV13 and TRBJ1-1, with D unresolved. Germline V gene data show CDR1 as PRHDT and CDR2 as FYEKMQ (reference sequence). Trimming cost V 5 bases and J 0 bases, with 10 bases left between them. The CDR3 runs to 14 residues. CDR3: CASSNFTVNTEAFF. DNA of the CDR3: TGTGCCAGCAGCAACTTCACGGTGAACACTGAAGCTTTCTTT.

The rearrangement uses TRBV20-1 and TRBJ2-6; D is unclear. V lost 0 bases to trimming and J lost 0 bases, with 3 bases between them. Germline V gene data show CDR1 as DFQATT and CDR2 as SNEGSKA (reference sequence). The CDR3 length is 14 residues. CDR3 amino acids: CSARDASGANVLTF. The DNA for the CDR3 is TGCAGTGCTAGAGACGCCTCTGGGGCCAACGTCCTGACTTTC.

A few counts support this clonotype. This sequence joins TRBV7-3 and TRBJ2-3, with TRBD1 identical over 8 bases. Germline CDR1 and CDR2: SGHTA and FQGTGA. The CDR3 extends over 15 amino acids. V was clipped by 1 base and J by 2 bases; unmatched bases: 2. In nucleotides, the CDR3 is TGTGCCAGCAGCTTAAGACAGGGGAACACAGATACGCAGTATTTT. It codes for CASSLRQGNTDTQYF.

This chain joins TRBV18 and TRBJ1-1; D gene ambiguous. CDR3 size: 13 residues. Germline V lookup: CDR1 KGHSH, CDR2 LQKENI. Trimming stripped 5 bases from V and 0 bases from J, with 7 bases between. The CDR3 region is CASSGIMNTEAFF. The CDR3 DNA reads TGTGCCAGCTCAGGGATAATGAACACTGAAGCTTTCTTT.

This clonotype occurred once. The chain recombines TRBV20-1 with TRBJ2-7; D call uncertain. The germline V gene encodes CDR1 DFQATT and CDR2 SNEGSKA (reference sequence). V was shortened by 2 bases and J by 4 bases, with 12 bases between the two germline ends. This CDR3 is built from 13 residues. The CDR3 reads CSARWQNRYEQYF. The CDR3 coding sequence is TGCAGTGCTAGATGGCAGAATCGGTACGAGCAGTACTTC.

The DNA for the CDR3 is TGCAGTGCTAGAGATGGGACTAGCGACACCGGGGAGCTGTTTTTT. Protein product: CSARDGTSDTGELFF. The rearrangement uses TRBV20-1 and TRBJ2-2; 10 bases agree with TRBD2. J was trimmed by 3 bases and V by 0 bases; bases with no gene match: 1. This CDR3 is 15 amino acids long. CDR1 is DFQATT and CDR2 is SNEGSKA in the germline V gene (reference sequence).

The CDR3 loop is CASSSGTYNEKLFF. CDR3 sequence (DNA): TGTGCCAGCAGCTCCGGGACATATAATGAAAAACTGTTTTTT. The gene calls are TRBV7-1 and TRBJ1-4; D may be TRBD1 (6 bases). TRBV7-1 is an ORF for which the function is uncertain. The CDR3 is 14 residues long. V was cut by 3 bases and J by 4 bases, with 9 bases left in between.

V usage is TRBV20-1 and J usage is TRBJ1-1; maybe TRBD1 (5 bases). Germline-derived CDR1 and CDR2 are DFQATT and SNEGSKA (reference sequence). V was pared by 3 bases and J by 10 bases, with 12 bases between. This CDR3 region has 11 residues. The CDR3 protein is CSASPGQGAFF. The CDR3 DNA follows: TGCAGTGCTAGCCCTGGACAAGGAGCTTTCTTT.

This sequence joins TRBV5-1 and TRBJ2-3; D may be TRBD2 (6 bases). Germline lookup yields CDR1 SGHRS and CDR2 YFSETQ. V dropped 4 bases and J dropped 6 bases, with 15 bases sitting between them. The CDR3 totals 14 residues. CDR3 DNA sequence: TGCGCCAGCAGCAACGGAGGGGCCAGGGATACGCAGTATTTT. This translates into CASSNGGARDTQYF.

The chain employs TRBV5-1 and TRBJ2-1, with D perhaps being TRBD1 or TRBD2 (5 bases each). CDR1 SGHRS and CDR2 YFSETQ come from the germline V gene. The CDR3 is 14 residues long. Trimming took off 0 bases at V and 2 bases at J, with 6 bases between the two ends. The CDR3 nucleotides read TGCGCCAGCAGCTTGGGGGACGCCTACAATGAGCAGTTCTTC. Amino acids: CASSLGDAYNEQFF.

This clonotype is judged large. The chain combines TRBV29-1 with TRBJ1-1; tentatively, D is TRBD1 (5 bases). This CDR3 contains 13 residues. V was trimmed by 3 bases and J by 1 base, leaving 9 bases between them. CDR1 is SQVTM, CDR2 ANQGSEA, per germline. The CDR3 nucleotides are TGCAGCGTTGACAGGGCCAGGAACACTGAAGCTTTCTTT. As protein: CSVDRARNTEAFF.

The CDR3 DNA follows: TGTGCCAGCAGCCTCACAGGGGACAATCAGCCCCAGCATTTT. Translating gives CASSLTGDNQPQHF. This chain links TRBV4-2 with TRBJ1-5; TRBD1 agrees at 7 bases. From germline, CDR1 is LGHNA and CDR2 YNFKEQ. The J segment lost 3 bases and the V segment lost 4 bases, leaving 3 bases of the junction unmatched. This CDR3 is 14 amino acids long.

This clonotype counts as medium-sized. The V and J genes are TRBV4-2 and TRBJ2-3, with D unresolved. The CDR3 loop spans 13 amino acids. Trimming removed 1 base at V and 0 bases at J, with 2 bases between. The germline V gene has CDR1 LGHNA and CDR2 YNFKEQ. Here the CDR3 reads CASSQGSTDTQYF. The CDR3 nucleotides are TGTGCCAGCAGCCAAGGGAGCACAGATACGCAGTATTTT.

By share, this clonotype ranks as large (0.1 to 1%). This chain connects TRBV29-1 to TRBJ2-5, with a possible D match to TRBD2 (5 bases). The CDR3 runs to 12 residues. Germline V gives CDR1 SQVTM, CDR2 ANQGSEA. Trimming removed 5 bases from V and 3 bases from J, with 10 bases in between. CDR3 loop: CSVLWGEETQYF. The CDR3 DNA follows: TGCAGCGTTCTCTGGGGAGAAGAGACCCAGTACTTC.

The CDR3 nucleotides are TGCGCCAGCAAAGCGGGGGGATCACCCAATGAGCAGTTCTTC. Encoded protein: CASKAGGSPNEQFF. The gene calls are TRBV5-1 and TRBJ2-1, with 9 bases identical to TRBD2. J gave up 6 bases and V 6 bases, and 7 bases lay outside the gene matches. Germline V lookup: CDR1 SGHRS, CDR2 YFSETQ. The CDR3 runs to 14 residues.

This clonotype was seen more than once but under ten times. The gene calls are TRBV10-3 and TRBJ2-1; 7 bases agree with TRBD1. The CDR3 is 13 amino acids. Germline CDR1 reads ENHRY; CDR2 reads SYGVKD. Losses at the gene ends were 6 bases for V and 7 bases for J; bases not matched to a gene: 6. CDR3 nucleotide sequence: TGTGCCATCAGGACCGGGACAGATAATGAGCAGTTCTTC. Translated, it gives CAIRTGTDNEQFF.

This clonotype has a handful of counts. Written as DNA, the CDR3 is TGCAGTGCTAGAGATAGCGCAGATACGCAGTATTTT. Its translation is CSARDSADTQYF. The rearrangement links TRBV20-1 to TRBJ2-3; the D gene is possibly TRBD2 (5 bases). There are 12 residues in the CDR3. Trimming shortened V by 0 bases and J by 4 bases, and 5 bases separated the two germline ends. Germline CDR1 reads DFQATT; CDR2 reads SNEGSKA (reference sequence).

The V gene is TRBV5-1, the J gene TRBJ1-1; the match to TRBD1 covers 9 bases. The germline CDR1 and CDR2 sequences are SGHRS and YFSETQ. This CDR3 is built from 14 residues. V gave up 4 bases and J gave up 4 bases; unmatched junction bases: 5. The CDR3 protein is CASSLGQGGTEAFF. The CDR3 DNA sequence: TGCGCCAGCAGCCTGGGACAGGGTGGCACTGAAGCTTTCTTT.

A few counts support this clonotype. V is TRBV20-1 and J is TRBJ2-4; D not resolved. This CDR3 comprises 14 residues. V shed 0 bases and J shed 1 base, with 7 bases lying between them. Germline assignment: CDR1 DFQATT and CDR2 SNEGSKA (reference sequence). The CDR3 DNA is TGCAGTGCTAGAGATCGAGAGGCCAAAAACATTCAGTACTTC. This gives the protein CSARDREAKNIQYF.